Following are 29 T cell receptor beta chains from one sample sequenced in a study of T cell changes during pregnancy in multiple sclerosis. Using immunoSEQ multiplex PCR, the repertoire was profiled, and TCRdb retains in-frame clones only, with some absent. The sample records 49,000 or so clones, around 94% being singletons. The starting material was CD8+ T cells from peripheral blood mononuclear cells, obtained before pregnancy. These receptors originate from a female donor with multiple sclerosis, enrolled in a pregnancy study.

The gene calls are TRBV9 and TRBJ2-5; 11 bases map to TRBD2. V lost 3 bases, J lost 7 bases, and 11 bases stayed unmatched. The CDR3 has 16 residues. CDR1 is SGDLS, CDR2 YYNGEE, per germline. The DNA of the CDR3 is TGTGCCAGCAGCGAAAGAGTAGCGGGAGGGTTGGGGACCCAGTACTTC. This sequence encodes CASSERVAGGLGTQYF. The full variable domain, completed using reference TRBV9 and TRBJ2-5, is DSGVTQTPKHLITATGQRVTLRCSPRSGDLSVYWYQQSLDQGLQFLIQYYNGEERAKGNILERFSAQQFPDLHSELNLSSLELGDSALYFCASSERVAGGLGTQYFGPGTRLLVL.

The rearrangement links TRBV28 to TRBJ2-7, with D uncertain. This CDR3 has 11 amino acids. Germline V CDR1 and CDR2: MDHEN, SYDVKM. Trimming shortened V by 8 bases and J by 4 bases, and 9 bases separated the two germline ends. The DNA for the CDR3 is TGTGCCAGCGAGGAGCGTTACGAGCAGTACTTC. This translates into CASEERYEQYF.

The chain combines TRBV11-2 with TRBJ2-3; TRBD2 matches 11 bases. Germline lookup yields CDR1 SGHAT and CDR2 FQNNGV. The CDR3 totals 14 residues. V shed 3 bases and J 8 bases; nucleotides not matched to a gene: 4. CDR3 loop: CASSFSGREGTQYF. As DNA, the CDR3 is TGTGCCAGCAGCTTTAGCGGGAGGGAGGGTACGCAGTATTTT.

The chain couples TRBV5-5 to TRBJ1-1; D gene ambiguous. This CDR3 comprises 11 residues. Germline V CDR1 and CDR2: SGHKS, YYEKEE (reference sequence). V lost 1 base, J lost 7 bases, and 5 bases lay in between. The CDR3 nucleotides read TGTGCCAGCAGCTTGCAACATGAAGCTTTCTTT. Encoded protein: CASSLQHEAFF. The whole variable domain, remainder taken from reference TRBV5-5 and TRBJ1-1, is DAGVTQSPTHLIKTRGQQVTLRCSPISGHKSVSWYQQVLGQGPQFIFQYYEKEERGRGNFPDRFSARQFPNYSSELNVNALLLGDSALYLCASSLQHEAFFGQGTRLTVV.

The chain has TRBV9 and TRBJ2-3, with a tentative D call TRBD1 (5 bases). From germline, CDR1 is SGDLS and CDR2 YYNGEE. V was clipped by 0 bases and J by 2 bases, with 13 bases between them. The CDR3 runs 16 residues. This CDR3 reads CASSVDIQGYTDTQYF. The CDR3 bases are TGTGCCAGCAGCGTAGATATTCAGGGCTACACAGATACGCAGTATTTT.

The V call is TRBV5-6, the J call TRBJ2-7; unclear D gene. The CDR3 loop spans 13 amino acids. Germline-derived CDR1 and CDR2 are SGHDT and YYEEEE. Trimming left V 0 bases short and J 4 bases short, with 8 bases between. In nucleotides, the CDR3 is TGTGCCAGCAGCTTGGACACATCGTACGAGCAGTACTTC. This translates into CASSLDTSYEQYF.

The chain has TRBV5-6 and TRBJ2-5; 8 nucleotides match TRBD1. CDR1 and CDR2 (germline): SGHDT, YYEEEE. The trim removed 0 bases at V and 5 bases at J, leaving 9 bases unmatched. The CDR3 loop spans 16 amino acids. The DNA of the CDR3 is TGTGCCAGCAGCTTGGCCGGCAGGGGGCCCGGTGAGACCCAGTACTTC. Protein: CASSLAGRGPGETQYF.

The chain uses TRBV4-2 and TRBJ2-2; 7 bases agree with TRBD2. The ends lost 0 bases at V and 3 bases at J; junction bases unmatched: 16. Germline V gene lookup returns CDR1 LGHNA and CDR2 YNFKEQ. The CDR3 spans 20 residues. The CDR3 DNA is TGTGCCAGCAGCCAAGAATGGGGGAGGGCTAGGTGGGGTGACACCGGGGAGCTGTTTTTT. As protein: CASSQEWGRARWGDTGELFF.

In its sample, this clone was seen once. The chain couples TRBV11-2 to TRBJ2-4; D possibly corresponds to TRBD1 (6 bases). Trimming cost V 1 base and J 1 base, with 11 bases left between them. This CDR3 has 16 amino acids. The V gene's germline CDR1 is SGHAT and CDR2 FQNNGV. The CDR3 loop is CASSLALQGAKNIQYF. The CDR3 region has the DNA TGTGCCAGCAGCTTAGCCCTCCAGGGGGCCAAAAACATTCAGTACTTC. Supplemented by reference TRBV11-2 and TRBJ2-4, the full variable domain reads EAGVAQSPRYKIIEKRQSVAFWCNPISGHATLYWYQQILGQGPKLLIQFQNNGVVDDSQLPKDRFSAERLKGVDSTLKIQPAKLEDSAVYLCASSLALQGAKNIQYFGAGTRLSVL.

V usage is TRBV9 and J usage is TRBJ2-7; 7 nucleotides line up with TRBD1. With 0 bases clipped from V and 2 bases from J, the junction kept 5 bases outside the gene matches. Germline CDR1 and CDR2: SGDLS and YYNGEE. This CDR3 comprises 15 residues. The CDR3 here is CASSVGGQTTYEQYF. The DNA of the CDR3 is TGTGCCAGCAGCGTAGGGGGACAGACGACCTACGAGCAGTACTTC.

CDR3 bases: TGTGCCAGCAGCTGGAGGGCAGCCGGAGATGTGGAGCAGTACTTC. Protein: CASSWRAAGDVEQYF. The chain carries TRBV7-9 and TRBJ2-7, with D perhaps TRBD2 (6 bases). The CDR3 spans 15 residues. The V end lost 4 bases, the J end lost 7 bases, and 20 bases lay between the germline ends. Germline-derived CDR1 and CDR2 are SEHNR and FQNEAQ (reference sequence).

The chain links TRBV27 to TRBJ1-3, with D unresolved. Trimming pared 6 bases from V and 9 bases from J, leaving 12 bases between. Germline V gene data show CDR1 as MNHEY and CDR2 as SMNVEV (reference sequence). There are 12 residues in the CDR3. Written as DNA, the CDR3 is TGTGCCAGCAGGGACTATGGTGGCACCATATATTTT. Its protein product is CASRDYGGTIYF.

This chain connects TRBV13 to TRBJ2-7, with TRBD1 matching 7 bases. Germline values: CDR1 PRHDT, CDR2 FYEKMQ (reference sequence). V lost 7 bases and J lost 4; bases outside the gene matches: 10. The CDR3 runs to 14 residues. CDR3 sequence (DNA): TGTGCCAGCACCCCTGGGGACAGTGTATACGAGCAGTACTTC. Protein sequence: CASTPGDSVYEQYF.

The chain links TRBV7-6 to TRBJ2-5; 8 positions match TRBD2. This CDR3 has 14 amino acids. Germline values: CDR1 SGHVS, CDR2 FNYEAQ. V was clipped by 5 bases and J by 4 bases; unmatched bases: 6. The CDR3, as DNA: TGTGCCAGCAGCGTGGGACTAGTGCCAGAGACCCAGTACTTC. Its protein product is CASSVGLVPETQYF.

V usage is TRBV2 and J usage is TRBJ1-2; unclear D gene. The CDR3 contains 18 residues. The germline V gene has CDR1 SNHLY and CDR2 FYNNEI. V was cut by 7 bases and J by 6 bases, with 30 bases left in between. CDR3 sequence: CASNPDGGSSTFGDGYTF. CDR3 sequence (DNA): TGTGCCAGCAACCCGGACGGAGGTTCGAGTACGTTTGGGGATGGCTACACCTTC.

This clone is a singleton in its sample. V and J are TRBV27 and TRBJ1-1, with unresolved D. The CDR3 contains 14 residues. Trimming shortened V by 5 bases and J by 5 bases, and 15 bases separated the two germline ends. Germline V gives CDR1 MNHEY, CDR2 SMNVEV (reference sequence). The CDR3: CASSPTPTGTEAFF. The CDR3 DNA sequence: TGTGCCAGCAGTCCTACCCCCACGGGGACTGAAGCTTTCTTT.

The chain has TRBV5-1 and TRBJ2-7; TRBD2 matches 8 bases. Germline CDR1 reads SGHRS; CDR2 reads YFSETQ. The trim removed 4 bases at V and 5 bases at J, leaving 2 bases unmatched. This CDR3 comprises 12 residues. This CDR3 reads CASSVTSDEQYF. CDR3 DNA sequence: TGCGCCAGCAGCGTGACTAGCGACGAGCAGTACTTC.

The chain recombines TRBV9 with TRBJ2-7; perhaps TRBD2 as D (5 bases). The CDR3 is 14 residues long. Trimming took off 0 bases at V and 3 bases at J, with 10 bases between the two ends. In germline, CDR1 is SGDLS, CDR2 YYNGEE. CDR3 in DNA: TGTGCCAGCAGCGTAGAGCCCGGGGACTACGAGCAGTACTTC. It specifies CASSVEPGDYEQYF.

This chain joins TRBV7-9 and TRBJ2-4; 10 nucleotides align to TRBD1. The germline gives CDR1 SEHNR, CDR2 FQNEAQ (reference sequence). There are 14 residues in the CDR3. V lost 5 bases and J lost 5; bases outside the gene matches: 3. CDR3 nucleotide sequence: TGTGCCAGCAGCCCGACAGGGGGCGAAAACATTCAGTACTTC. Protein product: CASSPTGGENIQYF.

The chain couples TRBV6-4 to TRBJ2-1, with D maybe TRBD1 (6 bases). V was pared by 2 bases and J by 4 bases, with 15 bases between. The CDR3 is 16 amino acids. Germline V gene data show CDR1 as MRHNA and CDR2 as SNTAGT. This CDR3 is CASSDTRQAEYNEQFF. In DNA, the CDR3 is TGTGCCAGCAGTGACACCCGACAGGCCGAATACAATGAGCAGTTCTTC.

The CDR3 reads CASISGGVYGYTF. Here the CDR3 DNA reads TGTGCCAGTATCTCAGGGGGAGTCTATGGCTACACCTTC. This chain links TRBV19 with TRBJ1-2; TRBD1 agrees at 7 bases. V was pared by 7 bases and J by 4 bases, with 6 bases of the junction left unmatched. The CDR3 loop spans 13 amino acids. Looked up from germline, CDR1 is LNHDA and CDR2 is SQIVND (reference sequence).

The chain joins TRBV11-2 to TRBJ2-3; unclear D gene. V shed 2 bases and J shed 6 bases, with 6 bases lying between them. Germline values: CDR1 SGHAT, CDR2 FQNNGV. This CDR3 spans 12 amino acids. The CDR3 protein is CASSLRRDTQYF. DNA for the CDR3: TGTGCCAGCAGCTTACGGCGGGATACGCAGTATTTT.

This chain joins TRBV27 and TRBJ1-2; D gene unclear. The V gene lost 4 bases and the J gene lost 1 base, with 4 bases spanning the gap. The CDR3 spans 12 residues. Germline V gene lookup returns CDR1 MNHEY and CDR2 SMNVEV (reference sequence). The CDR3 coding sequence is TGTGCCAGCAGTTCCAGTAACTATGGCTACACCTTC. This gives the protein CASSSSNYGYTF.

V gene TRBV25-1 combines with J gene TRBJ1-5; 7 nucleotides agree with TRBD1. The CDR3 has 13 amino acids. Per the germline V gene, CDR1 is MGHDK and CDR2 is SYGVNS. V trimming: 5 bases; J trimming: 6 bases; junction bases outside the gene matches: 4. This chain's CDR3 is CASSQGGLQPQHF. The CDR3 nucleotides read TGTGCCAGCAGTCAGGGGGGTCTTCAGCCCCAGCATTTT.

This clone was seen once. This chain links TRBV19 with TRBJ2-7; 13 nucleotides line up with TRBD2. The CDR3 is made up of 16 amino acids. Germline V CDR1 and CDR2: LNHDA, SQIVND (reference sequence). Trimming removed 5 bases from V and 3 bases from J; junction bases left unmatched: 7. CDR3 DNA sequence: TGTGCCAGTAGTGGGACTAGCGGGAAGGTTCTCTACGAGCAGTACTTC. It encodes CASSGTSGKVLYEQYF. Filled out from reference TRBV19 and TRBJ2-7, the complete variable domain reads DGGITQSPKYLFRKEGQNVTLSCEQNLNHDAMYWYRQDPGQGLRLIYYSQIVNDFQKGDIAEGYSVSREKKESFPLTVTSAQKNPTAFYLCASSGTSGKVLYEQYFGPGTRLTVT.

The CDR3 sequence is CASSVGGRPEAFF. CDR3 DNA: TGTGCCAGCAGCGTAGGAGGGCGGCCTGAAGCTTTCTTT. The chain is built from TRBV9 and TRBJ1-1; no reliable D call. CDR1 is SGDLS, CDR2 YYNGEE, per germline. The CDR3 spans 13 residues. V was clipped by 0 bases and J by 6 bases, with 9 bases between them. Full variable domain (remainder filled in from reference TRBV9 and TRBJ1-1): DSGVTQTPKHLITATGQRVTLRCSPRSGDLSVYWYQQSLDQGLQFLIQYYNGEERAKGNILERFSAQQFPDLHSELNLSSLELGDSALYFCASSVGGRPEAFFGQGTRLTVV.

This chain links TRBV5-1 with TRBJ2-7, with 8 bases fitting TRBD2. The CDR3 length is 14 residues. The V gene end was trimmed by 0 bases and the J gene end by 3 bases; junction bases not matched to a gene: 2. The germline gives CDR1 SGHRS, CDR2 YFSETQ. This CDR3 reads CASSLGREVYEQYF. The CDR3 DNA follows: TGCGCCAGCAGCTTGGGGCGGGAGGTCTACGAGCAGTACTTC.

The count of this clone is one. The chain carries TRBV7-9 and TRBJ1-2; 9 bases line up with TRBD1. Germline lookup yields CDR1 SEHNR and CDR2 FQNEAQ (reference sequence). J gave up 4 bases and V 5 bases, and 11 bases lay outside the gene matches. CDR3 length: 16 residues. The CDR3 DNA is TGTGCCAGCAGCACTGTGGGGGGACAGGGCCTCTATGGCTACACCTTC. This codes for CASSTVGGQGLYGYTF.

The count of this clone is one. The chain carries TRBV9 and TRBJ2-5, with 8 positions matching TRBD1. V lost 1 base, J lost 5 bases, and 7 bases stayed unmatched. The germline V gene encodes CDR1 SGDLS and CDR2 YYNGEE. This CDR3 comprises 15 residues. The CDR3 loop reads CASSVQGAFWETQYF. For the CDR3, the DNA is TGTGCCAGCAGCGTACAGGGGGCTTTTTGGGAGACCCAGTACTTC.